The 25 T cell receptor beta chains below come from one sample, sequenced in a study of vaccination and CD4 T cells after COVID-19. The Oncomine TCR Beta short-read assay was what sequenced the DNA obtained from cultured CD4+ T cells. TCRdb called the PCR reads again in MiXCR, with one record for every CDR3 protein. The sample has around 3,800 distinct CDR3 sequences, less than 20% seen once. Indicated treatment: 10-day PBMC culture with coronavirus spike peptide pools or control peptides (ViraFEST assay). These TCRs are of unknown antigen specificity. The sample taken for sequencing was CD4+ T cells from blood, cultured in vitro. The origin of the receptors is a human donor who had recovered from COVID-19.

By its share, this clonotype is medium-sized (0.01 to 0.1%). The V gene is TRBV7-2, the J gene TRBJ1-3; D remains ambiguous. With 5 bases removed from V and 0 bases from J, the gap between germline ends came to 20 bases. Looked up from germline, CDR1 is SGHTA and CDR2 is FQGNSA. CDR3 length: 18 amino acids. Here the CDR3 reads CASSLTGRLRRSGNTIYF. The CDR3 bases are TGTGCCAGCAGCCTCACCGGACGGCTACGCCGCTCTGGAAACACCATATATTTT.

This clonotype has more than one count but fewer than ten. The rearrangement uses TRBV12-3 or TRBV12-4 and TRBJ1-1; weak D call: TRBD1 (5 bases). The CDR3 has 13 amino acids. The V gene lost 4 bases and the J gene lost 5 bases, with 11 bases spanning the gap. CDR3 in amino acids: CASSSRGETEAFF. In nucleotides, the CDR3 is TGTGCCAGCAGTTCGCGGGGGGAAACTGAAGCTTTCTTT.

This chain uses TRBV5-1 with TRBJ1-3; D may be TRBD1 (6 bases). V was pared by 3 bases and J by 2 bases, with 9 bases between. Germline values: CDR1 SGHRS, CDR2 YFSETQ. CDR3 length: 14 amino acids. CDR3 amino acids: CASSSTGPGNTIYF. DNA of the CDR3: TGCGCCAGCAGCTCCACAGGGCCTGGAAACACCATATATTTT.

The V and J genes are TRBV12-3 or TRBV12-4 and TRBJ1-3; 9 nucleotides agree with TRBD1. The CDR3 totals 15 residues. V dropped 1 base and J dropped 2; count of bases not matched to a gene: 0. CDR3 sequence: CASSLDRGPGNTIYF. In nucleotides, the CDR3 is TGTGCCAGCAGTTTAGACAGGGGGCCTGGAAACACCATATATTTT.

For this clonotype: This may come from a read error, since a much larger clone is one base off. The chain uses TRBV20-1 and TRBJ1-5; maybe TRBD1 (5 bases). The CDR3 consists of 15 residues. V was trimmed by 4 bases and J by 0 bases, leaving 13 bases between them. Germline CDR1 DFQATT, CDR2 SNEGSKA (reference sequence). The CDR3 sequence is CSATDRPYSNQPQHF. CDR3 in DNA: TGCAGTGCTACCGACAGACCTTATAGCAATCAGCCCCAGCATTTT.

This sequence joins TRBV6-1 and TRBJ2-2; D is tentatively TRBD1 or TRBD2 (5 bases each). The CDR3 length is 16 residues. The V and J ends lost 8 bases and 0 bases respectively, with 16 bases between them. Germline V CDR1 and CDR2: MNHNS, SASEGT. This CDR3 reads CASGSRTSPNTGELFF. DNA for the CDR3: TGTGCCAGCGGGAGTCGGACAAGCCCGAACACCGGGGAGCTGTTTTTT.

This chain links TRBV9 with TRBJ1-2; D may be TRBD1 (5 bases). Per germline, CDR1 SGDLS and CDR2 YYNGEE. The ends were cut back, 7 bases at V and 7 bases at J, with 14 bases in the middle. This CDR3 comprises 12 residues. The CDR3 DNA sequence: TGTGCCAGCTCGACAGTAACGGGTGGCTACACCTTC. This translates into CASSTVTGGYTF. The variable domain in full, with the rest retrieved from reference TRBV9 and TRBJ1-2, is DSGVTQTPKHLITATGQRVTLRCSPRSGDLSVYWYQQSLDQGLQFLIQYYNGEERAKGNILERFSAQQFPDLHSELNLSSLELGDSALYFCASSTVTGGYTFGSGTRLTVV.

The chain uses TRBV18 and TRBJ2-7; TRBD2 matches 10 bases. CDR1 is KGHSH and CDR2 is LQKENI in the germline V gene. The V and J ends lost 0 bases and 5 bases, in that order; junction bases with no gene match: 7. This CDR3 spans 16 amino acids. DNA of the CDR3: TGTGCCAGCTCACCACCGTCAGCGGGAGGGGCGAACGAGCAGTACTTC. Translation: CASSPPSAGGANEQYF.

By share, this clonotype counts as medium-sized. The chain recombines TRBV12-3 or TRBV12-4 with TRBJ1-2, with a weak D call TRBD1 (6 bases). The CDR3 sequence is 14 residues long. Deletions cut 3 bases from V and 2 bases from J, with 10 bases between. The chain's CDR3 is CASSFRGGNYGYTF. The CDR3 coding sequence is TGTGCCAGCAGTTTTAGGGGGGGGAACTATGGCTACACCTTC.

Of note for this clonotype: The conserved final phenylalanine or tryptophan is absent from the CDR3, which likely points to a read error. The CDR3 nucleotides are TGTGCCATCAGTGGAGGCTCCTCTGGAAACACCATATATCTT. The encoded protein is CAISGGSSGNTIYL. The chain employs TRBV10-3 and TRBJ1-3, with D unclear. The CDR3 is 14 amino acids. The germline V gene has CDR1 ENHRY and CDR2 SYGVKD. Trimming left V 4 bases short and J 0 bases short, with 7 bases between.

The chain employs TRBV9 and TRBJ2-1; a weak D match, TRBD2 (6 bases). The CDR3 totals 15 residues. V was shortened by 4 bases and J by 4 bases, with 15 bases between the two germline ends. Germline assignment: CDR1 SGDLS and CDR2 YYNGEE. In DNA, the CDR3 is TGTGCCAGCAGCCCGGAGGGGTTGAAGTACAATGAGCAGTTCTTC. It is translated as CASSPEGLKYNEQFF.

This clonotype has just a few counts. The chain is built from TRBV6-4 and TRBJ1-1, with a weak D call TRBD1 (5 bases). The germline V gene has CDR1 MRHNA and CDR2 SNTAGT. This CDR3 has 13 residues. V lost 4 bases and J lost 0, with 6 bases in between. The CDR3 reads CASSVGVNTEAFF. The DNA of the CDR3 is TGTGCCAGCAGTGTGGGGGTGAACACTGAAGCTTTCTTT.

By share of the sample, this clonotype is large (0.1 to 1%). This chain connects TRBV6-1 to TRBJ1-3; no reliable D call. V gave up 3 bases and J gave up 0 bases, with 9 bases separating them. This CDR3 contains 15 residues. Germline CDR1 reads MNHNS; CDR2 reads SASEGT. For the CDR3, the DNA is TGTGCCAGCAGTGAGACGGGCATCTCTGGAAACACCATATATTTT. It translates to CASSETGISGNTIYF.

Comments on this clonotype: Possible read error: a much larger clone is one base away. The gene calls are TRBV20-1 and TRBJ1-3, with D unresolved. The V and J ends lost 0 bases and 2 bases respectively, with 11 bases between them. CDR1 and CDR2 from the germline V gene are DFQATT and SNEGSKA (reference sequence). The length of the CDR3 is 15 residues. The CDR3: CSAREFEGTGNTIYF. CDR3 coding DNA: TGCAGTGCTAGAGAATTCGAAGGGACTGGAAACACCATATATTTT.

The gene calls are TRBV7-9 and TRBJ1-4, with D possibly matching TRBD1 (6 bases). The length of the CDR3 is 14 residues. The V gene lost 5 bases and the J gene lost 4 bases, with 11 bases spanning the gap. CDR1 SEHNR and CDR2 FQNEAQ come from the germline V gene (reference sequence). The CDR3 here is CASSPRGSNEKLFF. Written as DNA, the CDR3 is TGTGCCAGCAGCCCCAGGGGAAGTAATGAAAAACTGTTTTTT.

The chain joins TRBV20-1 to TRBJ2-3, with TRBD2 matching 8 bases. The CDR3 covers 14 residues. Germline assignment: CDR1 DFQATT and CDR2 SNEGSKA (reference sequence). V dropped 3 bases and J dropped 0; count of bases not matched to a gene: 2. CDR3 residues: CSASQRGSTDTQYF. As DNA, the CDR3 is TGCAGTGCTAGCCAGCGGGGGAGCACAGATACGCAGTATTTT.

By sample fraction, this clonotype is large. For the CDR3, the DNA is TGTGCCAGCAGCCCCGGCCCCAATGAGCAGTTCTTC. As protein: CASSPGPNEQFF. The V call is TRBV25-1, the J call TRBJ2-1; D ambiguous. The CDR3 covers 12 residues. Germline V lookup: CDR1 MGHDK, CDR2 SYGVNS. V dropped 6 bases and J dropped 6 bases, with 9 bases sitting between them.

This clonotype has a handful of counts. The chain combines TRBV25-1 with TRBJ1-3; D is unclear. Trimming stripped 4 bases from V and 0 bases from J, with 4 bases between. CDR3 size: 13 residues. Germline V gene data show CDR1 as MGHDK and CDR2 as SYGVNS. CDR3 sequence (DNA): TGTGCCAGCAGTGGGAACTCTGGAAACACCATATATTTT. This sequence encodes CASSGNSGNTIYF.

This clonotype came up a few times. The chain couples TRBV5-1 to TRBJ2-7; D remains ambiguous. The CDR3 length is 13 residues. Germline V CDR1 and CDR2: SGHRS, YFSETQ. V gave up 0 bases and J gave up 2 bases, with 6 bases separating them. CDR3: CASSLDGTYEQYF. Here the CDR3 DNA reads TGCGCCAGCAGCTTGGACGGAACCTACGAGCAGTACTTC.

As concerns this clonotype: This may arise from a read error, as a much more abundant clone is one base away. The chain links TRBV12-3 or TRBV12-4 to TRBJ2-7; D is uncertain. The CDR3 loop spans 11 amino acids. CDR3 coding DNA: TGTGCCAACAGTATATACTCCGAGCAGTACTTC. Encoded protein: CANSIYSEQYF.

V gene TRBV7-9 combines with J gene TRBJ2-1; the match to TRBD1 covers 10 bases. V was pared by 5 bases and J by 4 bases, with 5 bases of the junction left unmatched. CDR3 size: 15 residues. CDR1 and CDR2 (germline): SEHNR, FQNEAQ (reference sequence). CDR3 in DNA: TGTGCCAGCAGCAAAGACAGGGGGCAGTACAATGAGCAGTTCTTC. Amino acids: CASSKDRGQYNEQFF.

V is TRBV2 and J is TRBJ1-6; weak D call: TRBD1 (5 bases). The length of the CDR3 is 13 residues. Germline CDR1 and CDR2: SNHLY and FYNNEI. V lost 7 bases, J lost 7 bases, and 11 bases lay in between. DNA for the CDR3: TGTGCCAGCAAATCAAGGACAAATTCACCCCTCCACTTT. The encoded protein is CASKSRTNSPLHF.

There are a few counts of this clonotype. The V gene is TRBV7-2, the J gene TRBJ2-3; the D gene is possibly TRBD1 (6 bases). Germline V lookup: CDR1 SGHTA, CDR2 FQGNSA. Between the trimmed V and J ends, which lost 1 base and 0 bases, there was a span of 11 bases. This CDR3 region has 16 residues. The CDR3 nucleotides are TGTGCCAGCAGCTTAGGGGGGACACTTAGCACAGATACGCAGTATTTT. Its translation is CASSLGGTLSTDTQYF.

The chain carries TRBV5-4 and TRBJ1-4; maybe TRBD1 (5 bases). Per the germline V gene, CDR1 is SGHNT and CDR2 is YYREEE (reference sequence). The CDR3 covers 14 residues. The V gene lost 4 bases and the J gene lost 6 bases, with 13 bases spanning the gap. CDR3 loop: CASSVSGTDEKLFF. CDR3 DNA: TGTGCCAGCAGCGTCTCAGGGACGGATGAAAAACTGTTTTTT.

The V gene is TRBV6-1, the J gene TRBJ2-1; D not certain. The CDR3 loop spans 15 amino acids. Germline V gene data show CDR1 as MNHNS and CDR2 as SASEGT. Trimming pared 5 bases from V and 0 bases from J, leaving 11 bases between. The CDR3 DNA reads TGTGCCAGCAGTCGTTTCTTAAGCTCCTACAATGAGCAGTTCTTC. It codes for CASSRFLSSYNEQFF.